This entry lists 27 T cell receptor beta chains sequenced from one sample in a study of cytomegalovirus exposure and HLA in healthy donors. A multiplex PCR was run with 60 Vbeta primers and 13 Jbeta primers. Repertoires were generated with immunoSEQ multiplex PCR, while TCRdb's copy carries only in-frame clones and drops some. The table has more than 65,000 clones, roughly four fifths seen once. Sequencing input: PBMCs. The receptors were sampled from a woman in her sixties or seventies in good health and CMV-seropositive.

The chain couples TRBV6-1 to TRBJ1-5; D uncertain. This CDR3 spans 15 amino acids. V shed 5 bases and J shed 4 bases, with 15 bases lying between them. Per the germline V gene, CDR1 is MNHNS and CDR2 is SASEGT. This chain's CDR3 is CASSTGSGRNQPQHF. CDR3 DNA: TGTGCCAGCAGTACCGGTTCAGGCCGGAATCAGCCCCAGCATTTT.

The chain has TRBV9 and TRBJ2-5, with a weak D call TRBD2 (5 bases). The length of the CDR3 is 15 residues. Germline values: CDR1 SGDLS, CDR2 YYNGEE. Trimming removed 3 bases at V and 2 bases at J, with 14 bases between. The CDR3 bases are TGTGCCAGCAGCGCGAATCCGGACTTACAAGAGACCCAGTACTTC. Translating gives CASSANPDLQETQYF. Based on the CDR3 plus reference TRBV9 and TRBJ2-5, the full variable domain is DSGVTQTPKHLITATGQRVTLRCSPRSGDLSVYWYQQSLDQGLQFLIQYYNGEERAKGNILERFSAQQFPDLHSELNLSSLELGDSALYFCASSANPDLQETQYFGPGTRLLVL.

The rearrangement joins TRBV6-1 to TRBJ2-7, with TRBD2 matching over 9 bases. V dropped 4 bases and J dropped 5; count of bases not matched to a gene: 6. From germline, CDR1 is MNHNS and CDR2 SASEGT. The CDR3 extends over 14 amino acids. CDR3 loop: CASSVGSGRNEQYF. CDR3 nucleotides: TGTGCCAGCAGTGTCGGTAGCGGGAGAAACGAGCAGTACTTC.

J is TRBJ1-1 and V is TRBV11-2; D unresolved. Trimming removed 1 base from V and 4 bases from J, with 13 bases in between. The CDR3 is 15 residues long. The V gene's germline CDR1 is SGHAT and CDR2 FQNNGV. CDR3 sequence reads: CASSLVRNGGTEAFF. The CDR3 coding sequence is TGTGCCAGCAGCTTAGTCAGGAATGGAGGCACTGAAGCTTTCTTT.

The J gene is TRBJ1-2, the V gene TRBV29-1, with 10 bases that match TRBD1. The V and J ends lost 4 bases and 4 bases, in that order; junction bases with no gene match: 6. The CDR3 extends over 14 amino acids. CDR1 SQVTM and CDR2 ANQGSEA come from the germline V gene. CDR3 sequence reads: CSVAPGQGGYGYTF. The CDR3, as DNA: TGCAGCGTTGCTCCCGGACAGGGGGGCTATGGCTACACCTTC.

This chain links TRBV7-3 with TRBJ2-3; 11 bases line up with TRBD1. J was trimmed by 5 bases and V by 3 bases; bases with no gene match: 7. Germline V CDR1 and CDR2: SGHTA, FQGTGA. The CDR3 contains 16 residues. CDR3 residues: CASSLARTGGQDTQYF. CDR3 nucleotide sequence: TGTGCCAGCAGCTTGGCCAGGACAGGGGGCCAAGATACGCAGTATTTT.

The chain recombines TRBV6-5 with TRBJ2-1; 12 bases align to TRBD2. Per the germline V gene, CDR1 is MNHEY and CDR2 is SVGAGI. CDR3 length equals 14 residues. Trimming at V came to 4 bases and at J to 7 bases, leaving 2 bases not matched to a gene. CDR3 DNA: TGTGCCAGCAGTTGGACTAGCGGGATTAATGAGCAGTTCTTC. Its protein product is CASSWTSGINEQFF.

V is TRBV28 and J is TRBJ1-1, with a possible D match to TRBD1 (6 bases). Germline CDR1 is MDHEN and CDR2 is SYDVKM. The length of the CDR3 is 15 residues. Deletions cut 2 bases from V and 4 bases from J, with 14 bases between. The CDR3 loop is CASSLDTDRPTEAFF. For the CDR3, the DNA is TGTGCCAGCAGTTTAGATACCGACAGGCCCACTGAAGCTTTCTTT.

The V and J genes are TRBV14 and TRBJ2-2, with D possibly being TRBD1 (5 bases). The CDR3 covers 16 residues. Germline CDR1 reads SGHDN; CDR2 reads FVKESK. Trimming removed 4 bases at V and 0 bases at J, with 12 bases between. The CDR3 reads CASSPSGRPNTGELFF. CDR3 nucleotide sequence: TGTGCCAGCAGCCCCTCAGGGCGGCCGAACACCGGGGAGCTGTTTTTT.

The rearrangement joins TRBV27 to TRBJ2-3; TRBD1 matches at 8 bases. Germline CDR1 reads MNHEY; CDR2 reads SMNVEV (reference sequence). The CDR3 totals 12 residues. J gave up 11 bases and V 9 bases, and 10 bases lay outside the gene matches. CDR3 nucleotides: TGTGCCAGTAGACAGGGGTGGATGAAGCAGTATTTT. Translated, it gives CASRQGWMKQYF.

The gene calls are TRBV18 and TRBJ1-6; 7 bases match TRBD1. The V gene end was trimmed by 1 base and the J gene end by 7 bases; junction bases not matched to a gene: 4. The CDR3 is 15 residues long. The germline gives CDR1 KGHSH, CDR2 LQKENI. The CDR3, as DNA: TGTGCCAGCTCACCACAAGGGACAGCAAATTCACCCCTCCACTTT. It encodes CASSPQGTANSPLHF.

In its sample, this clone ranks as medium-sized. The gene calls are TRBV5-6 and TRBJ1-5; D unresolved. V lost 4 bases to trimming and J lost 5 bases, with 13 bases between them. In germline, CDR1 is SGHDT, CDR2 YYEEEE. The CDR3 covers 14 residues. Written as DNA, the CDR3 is TGTGCCAGCAGCCGCAATCCCGGGGATCAGCCCCAGCATTTT. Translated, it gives CASSRNPGDQPQHF.

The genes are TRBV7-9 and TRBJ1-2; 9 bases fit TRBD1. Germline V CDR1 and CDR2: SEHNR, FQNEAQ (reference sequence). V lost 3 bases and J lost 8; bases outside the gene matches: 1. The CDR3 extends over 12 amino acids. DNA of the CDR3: TGTGCCAGCAGCTTGGGACAGGGAGGCTACACCTTC. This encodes CASSLGQGGYTF. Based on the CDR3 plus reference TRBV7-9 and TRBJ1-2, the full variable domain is DTGVSQNPRHKITKRGQNVTFRCDPISEHNRLYWYRQTLGQGPEFLTYFQNEAQLEKSRLLSDRFSAERPKGSFSTLEIQRTEQGDSAMYLCASSLGQGGYTFGSGTRLTVV.

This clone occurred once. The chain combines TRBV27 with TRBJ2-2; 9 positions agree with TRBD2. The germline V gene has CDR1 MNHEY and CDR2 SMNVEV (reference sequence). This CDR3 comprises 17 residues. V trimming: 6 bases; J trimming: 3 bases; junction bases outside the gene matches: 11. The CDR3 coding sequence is TGTGCCAGCAGCTCTGCACGCGGGGGGGCGGACACCGGGGAGCTGTTTTTT. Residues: CASSSARGGADTGELFF.

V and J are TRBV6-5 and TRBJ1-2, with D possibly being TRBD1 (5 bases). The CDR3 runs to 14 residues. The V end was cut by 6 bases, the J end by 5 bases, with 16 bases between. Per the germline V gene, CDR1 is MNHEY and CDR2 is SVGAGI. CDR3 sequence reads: CASSRGREGYGYTF. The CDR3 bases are TGTGCCAGCAGCCGGGGTAGGGAGGGGTATGGCTACACCTTC.

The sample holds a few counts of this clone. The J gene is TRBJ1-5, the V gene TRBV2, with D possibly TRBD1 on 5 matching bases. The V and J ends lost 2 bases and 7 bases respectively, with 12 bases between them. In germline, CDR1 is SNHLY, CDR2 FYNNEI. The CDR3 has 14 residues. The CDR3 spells CASSERRASQPQHF. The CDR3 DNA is TGTGCCAGCAGTGAACGCAGGGCGAGCCAGCCCCAGCATTTT.

The DNA of the CDR3 is TGTGCCAGCGCAGGGACAGTACACCTCAAAAACATTCAGTACTTC. Its protein is CASAGTVHLKNIQYF. The chain links TRBV7-9 to TRBJ2-4; 7 bases fit TRBD1. Germline-derived CDR1 and CDR2 are SEHNR and FQNEAQ (reference sequence). This CDR3 spans 15 amino acids. Germline trimming cut 8 bases from V and 3 bases from J; bases unmatched to any gene: 10.

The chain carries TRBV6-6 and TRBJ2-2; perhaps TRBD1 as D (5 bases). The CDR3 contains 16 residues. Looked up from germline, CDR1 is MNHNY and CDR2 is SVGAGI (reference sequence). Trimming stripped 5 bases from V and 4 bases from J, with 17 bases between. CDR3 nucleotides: TGTGCCAGCAGTCGACAGACCCAGGGTGGCACCGGGGAGCTGTTTTTT. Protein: CASSRQTQGGTGELFF.

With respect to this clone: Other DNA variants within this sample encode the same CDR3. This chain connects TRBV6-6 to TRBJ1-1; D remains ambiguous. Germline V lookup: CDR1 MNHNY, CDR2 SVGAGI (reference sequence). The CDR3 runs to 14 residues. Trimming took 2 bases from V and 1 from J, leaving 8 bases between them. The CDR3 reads CASSYGGGNTEAFF. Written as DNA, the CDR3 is TGTGCCAGCAGTTACGGTGGCGGGAACACTGAAGCTTTCTTT.

The chain's CDR3 is CASSLDRTPNNEQFF. CDR3 bases: TGTGCCAGCAGCCTAGACAGGACTCCGAACAATGAGCAGTTCTTC. The chain has TRBV2 and TRBJ2-1; D is possibly TRBD1 (6 bases). Germline V gives CDR1 SNHLY, CDR2 FYNNEI. The germline V and J ends were trimmed by 6 bases and 5 bases, with 17 bases remaining between them. The CDR3 is made up of 15 amino acids.

CDR3 protein: CASQGQSGMPQHF. The CDR3 DNA is TGTGCCAGCCAAGGACAGAGTGGGATGCCCCAGCATTTT. The chain employs TRBV6-5 and TRBJ1-5, with D tentatively TRBD1 (6 bases). V lost 8 bases and J lost 9, with 17 bases in between. Germline loops: CDR1 MNHEY, CDR2 SVGAGI. The CDR3 runs 13 residues.

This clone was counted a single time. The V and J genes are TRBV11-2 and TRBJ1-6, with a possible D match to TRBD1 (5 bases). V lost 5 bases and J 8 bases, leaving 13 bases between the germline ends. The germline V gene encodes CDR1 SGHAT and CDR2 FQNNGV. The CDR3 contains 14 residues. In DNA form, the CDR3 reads TGTGCCAGCAGCCGCGGGACCTGGGATTCACCCCTCCACTTT. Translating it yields CASSRGTWDSPLHF.

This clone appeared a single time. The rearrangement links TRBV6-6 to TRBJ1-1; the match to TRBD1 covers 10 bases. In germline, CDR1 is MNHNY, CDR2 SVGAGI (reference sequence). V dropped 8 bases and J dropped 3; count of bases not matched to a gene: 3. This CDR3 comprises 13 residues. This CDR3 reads CASRDRGDTEAFF. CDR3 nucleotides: TGTGCCAGCCGGGACAGGGGAGACACTGAAGCTTTCTTT.

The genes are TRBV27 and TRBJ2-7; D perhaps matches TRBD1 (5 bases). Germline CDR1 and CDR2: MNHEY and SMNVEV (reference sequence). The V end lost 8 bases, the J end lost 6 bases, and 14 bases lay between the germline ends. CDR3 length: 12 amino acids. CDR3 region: CASGTRQIEQYF. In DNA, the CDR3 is TGTGCCAGCGGAACCCGACAGATCGAGCAGTACTTC.

The DNA of the CDR3 is TGTGCCAGCAGCCCTCAGGGTAGGGGGAACACTGAAGCTTTCTTT. Its translation is CASSPQGRGNTEAFF. V and J are TRBV5-4 and TRBJ1-1, with D tentatively TRBD1 (5 bases). Trimming cost V 4 bases and J 1 base, with 14 bases left between them. The germline CDR1 and CDR2 sequences are SGHNT and YYREEE (reference sequence). This CDR3 is built from 15 residues.

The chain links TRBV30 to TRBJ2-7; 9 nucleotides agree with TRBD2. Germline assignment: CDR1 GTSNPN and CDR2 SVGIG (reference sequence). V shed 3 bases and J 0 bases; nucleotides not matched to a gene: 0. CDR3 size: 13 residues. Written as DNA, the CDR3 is TGTGCCTGGAGACTAGCGGGCTCCTACGAGCAGTACTTC. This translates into CAWRLAGSYEQYF.

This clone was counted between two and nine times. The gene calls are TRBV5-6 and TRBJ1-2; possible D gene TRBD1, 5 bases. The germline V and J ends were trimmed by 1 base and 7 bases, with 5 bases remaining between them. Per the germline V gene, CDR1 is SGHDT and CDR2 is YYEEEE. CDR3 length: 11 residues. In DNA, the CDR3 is TGTGCCAGCAGCTTGAGGGGTGGCTACACCTTC. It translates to CASSLRGGYTF. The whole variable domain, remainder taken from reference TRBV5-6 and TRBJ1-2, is DAGVTQSPTHLIKTRGQQVTLRCSPKSGHDTVSWYQQALGQGPQFIFQYYEEEERQRGNFPDRFSGHQFPNYSSELNVNALLLGDSALYLCASSLRGGYTFGSGTRLTVV.